This T cell receptor (beta chain) was documented in a study of blood T cells in healthy people across ages. General observations from the study: From one million sequenced T cells, diversity estimates were lower bounds. Diversity of TCR beta per million T cells declined in a roughly linear way with age.

The use of a sample-barcoded 5' primer and a J-beta primer mix characterized a second PCR of roughly 6 to 11 cycles. Every individual sample yielded 2.5 million or more paired-end reads (each containing CDR3). MiXCR, run by TCRdb on the 5' RACE reads, gives a single entry per CDR3 protein. The table shows approximately 690,000 distinct CDR3 sequences, with approximately 59% occurring only once. Samples each had at least 5 micrograms of total RNA extracted. Per germline, CDR1 SGHAT and CDR2 FQDESV (reference sequence). The junction had 10 bases not matched to a gene; V was cut back by 5 bases and J by 3 bases. This CDR3 is 17 amino acids long. This clonotype was found a few times. What it binds is not known.

This chain links TRBV11-1 with TRBJ2-1; 10 nucleotides match TRBD1. The TCR was taken from a man aged 60 to 69 in good health. Specimen: blood. CDR3 protein: CASSPSSGQGRYNEQFF. The CDR3 region has the DNA TGTGCCAGCAGCCCTAGCTCGGGACAGGGGCGCTACAATGAGCAGTTCTTC.